This TCR beta chain is from a study of blood T cell repertoires in COVID-19. Across the study: Samples of COVID-19 (acute and convalescent) were obtained from the United States, Italy and Spain. Sample material is recorded as cDNA or gDNA derived from T cells, B-cell-depleted T cells, or PBMCs.

V shed 6 bases, J shed 9 bases, and the junction held 13 bases outside the gene matches. The CDR3 is 16 amino acids. Per germline, CDR1 SGHTA and CDR2 FQGTGA. Those enrolled, adults aged roughly 18 to 89 years, came from about two dozen US areas. Some clones are missing from TCRdb's copy, which holds only in-frame ones; the method was immunoSEQ multiplex PCR. The data contain 200,000 to 250,000 clones, around 84% of them singletons. The clonotype originates from a woman between 40 and 55 years old who had recovered from COVID-19. V is TRBV7-3 and J is TRBJ2-1; 11 positions match TRBD2. Sample: PBMCs or T cells enriched from blood (not recorded which). CDR3 in amino acids: CASRPTLAGGLGEQFF. CDR3 nucleotides: TGTGCCAGCAGGCCCACTCTAGCGGGAGGATTAGGTGAGCAGTTCTTC.